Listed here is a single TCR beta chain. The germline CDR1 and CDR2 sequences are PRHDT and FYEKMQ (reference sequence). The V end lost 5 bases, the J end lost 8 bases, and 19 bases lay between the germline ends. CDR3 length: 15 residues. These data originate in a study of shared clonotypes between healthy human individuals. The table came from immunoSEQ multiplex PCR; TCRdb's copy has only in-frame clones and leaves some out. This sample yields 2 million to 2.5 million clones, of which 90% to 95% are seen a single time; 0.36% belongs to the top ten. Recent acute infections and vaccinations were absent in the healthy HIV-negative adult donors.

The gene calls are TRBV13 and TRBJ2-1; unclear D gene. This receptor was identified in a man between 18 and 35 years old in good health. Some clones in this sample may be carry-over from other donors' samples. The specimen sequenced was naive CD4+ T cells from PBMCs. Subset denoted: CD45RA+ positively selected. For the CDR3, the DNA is TGTGCCAGCAGCCCTCGGTCGGACCTGCGCTATGAGCAGTTCTTC. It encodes CASSPRSDLRYEQFF. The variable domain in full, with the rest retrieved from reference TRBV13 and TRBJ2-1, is AAGVIQSPRHLIKEKRETATLKCYPIPRHDTVYWYQQGPGQDPQFLISFYEKMQSDKGSIPDRFSAQQFSDYHSELNMSSLELGDSALYFCASSPRSDLRYEQFFGPGTRLTVL.